This TCR beta chain is drawn from a study of cytomegalovirus exposure and HLA in healthy donors (TCRdb year 2017). About the full investigation: An earlier analysis of some 600 of the donors reported 276 Gb of sequence data and 117 million unique TCR beta sequences obtained from 180 million or so T cells. The study used immunosequencing to profile the T cell repertoires of more than 650 subjects and linked those repertoires to cytomegalovirus serostatus. Genome-wide SNP genotypes for about 65% of the 666 donors were used in a later genetic analysis, which treated that subset as a discovery cohort. Of the roughly 400 genotyped donors, approximately 82% fell in the genetic ancestry cluster associated with self-reported Caucasian donors. On average, over 200,000 unique TCR beta nucleotide sequences were sequenced per donor among about 400 genotyped donors of the cohort, with 15% to 20% of those sequences being non-productive. High-throughput TCR immunosequencing, statistical association of individual TCRs with disease status, and machine learning were combined to predict cytomegalovirus infection status. The aim of the study was to test whether cataloging public T cell receptors could identify signatures of past pathogen exposure. Donor age, sex, ethnicity and CMV serostatus were collected together with the repertoire data. Besides the first cohort of under 700 subjects, a separate validation cohort made up of roughly 130 different subjects was used. In an earlier analysis of 550 to 700 of the donors, high-throughput TCR beta sequencing was used to judge whether each TCR beta V gene segment behaved as functional or pseudogenic. Typing coverage differed by locus: A, B, C, DRB1 and DQB1 were typed in roughly 629-640 donors, DQA1 in roughly 510, DPA1 in 600 to 610, and DPB1 in around 440. A handful of DR-DQ haplotypes were treated as single units for association and clustering because of strong linkage in the cohort. An early release that covered fewer than 800 HLA-typed donors contained about 300 gigabases of sequencing data and 85 million to 100 million unique TCR sequences. All discovery cohort repertoires had been generated on a single sequencing platform. A later analysis re-analyzed previously published TCR beta repertoires from 500 to 700 donors and added high-resolution HLA genotyping to study TCR occurrence patterns. Rather than using new phenotypic data, the later analysis identified candidate immune exposures from TCR beta sequences and from how often those sequences occurred across donors. Both class I and class II loci were covered by HLA typing, at four-digit resolution.

What the study reported, not specific to this receptor: A few of the identified cytomegalovirus-associated TCR beta chains were confirmed in vitro to be specific for cytomegalovirus antigens. The classifier was reported to diagnose cytomegalovirus status with high specificity and sensitivity in both the original and validation cohorts. In a later genetic analysis, fewer N-insertions in productive TCRs were reported among donors in an Asian-associated ancestry cluster than the roughly 640-donor mean. In a later analysis, HLA-associated TCR beta chains were found to be more clonally expanded and to have lower generation probabilities than equally common non-associated chains. At a false discovery rate of 0.05, a later analysis linked 15,000 to 20,000 TCR beta sequences to specific HLA alleles. Roughly uniform sequencing depth across donors was assumed in presence/absence analyses, although this assumption may not hold. The study listed 150 to 200 TCR beta chains as associated with cytomegalovirus. The 87-base-pair reads could not distinguish some IMGT-functional V segments, including TRBV6-2 and TRBV6-3, so those segments were excluded. A cluster of highly shared sequence variants was judged likely to represent a technical artifact of the sequencing pipeline. According to the authors, the approach could potentially be generalized to other disease states and immunological phenotypes. Only TCR beta chains were sequenced in this cohort, and the absence of alpha or paired-chain data limited detectable features. Approximately 18 rarely observed V segments, including chromosome 9 orphons, were excluded from the earlier analysis of just under 600 of the donors because counts were too low. A later genetic analysis associated a missense DCLRE1C variant with V-gene and J-gene trimming of TCR beta chains, and an independent cohort replicated the association. A further reported finding was that TCR beta sequences accurately predicted the HLA-A and HLA-B alleles for most subjects in the first cohort. In a later analysis, the rate of TCR association differed among HLA loci, with DRB1 alleles having the most associated TCRs and HLA-C alleles having the fewest. An earlier analysis of approximately 500 of the donors showed that most TCR beta V segments appeared in productive rearrangements either about 87% or about 30% of the time, which broadly matched IMGT annotations. In a later analysis, several top co-occurrence clusters were reported to appear linked to parvovirus B19, influenza, CMV and Epstein-Barr virus. Most TCR sequences were observed very rarely across donors, whereas some public TCRs were present in many individuals. According to a later analysis, most CMV-associated TCR beta chains appeared to be HLA-restricted, and the HLA associations seemed to be driven largely by CMV exposure. When HLA alleles, especially DR and DQ, strongly co-occurred, attributing TCR associations to individual alleles was difficult. HLA typing was unavailable for some donors at each locus, so association tests used only the typed subset. Linkage disequilibrium might explain the correlated functional status among segregating V segments, but an unknown experimental factor could not be excluded. For the cohort, immune exposure information was limited to CMV serostatus.

According to the germline V gene (reference sequence), CDR1 reads MNHNY and CDR2 reads SVGAGI. V lost 4 bases and J lost 7 bases, and the count of bases not matched to a germline gene is 9. Reading from cysteine to phenylalanine, the CDR3 counts 15 amino acids. Just CDR3 DNA is preserved here, 45 bases in frame from base 1. The receptor library was made with the immunoSEQ multiplex PCR assay. For the multiplex PCR, a mixture combining 60 forward primers for TCR Vbeta segments and 13 reverse primers for TCR Jbeta segments was used. The CDR3 region of rearranged TCR beta genes was amplified from genomic DNA with a multiplex PCR assay. On the Illumina HiSeq System, the amplified TCR beta libraries were sequenced as 87-base-pair reads. The study's processing was this. In a later analysis, tens of millions of unique TCR beta chains were counted across the approximately 640 repertoires, and some 10 million of these chains were shared by at least two donors. Raw reads were error-corrected and collapsed into unique sequences with a nearest-neighbor algorithm that merged closely related sequences to remove PCR and sequencing errors. CDR3 sequences were aligned to IMGT reference sequences to assign V, D and J gene segments. Each retained sequence needed at least a six-nucleotide match to both a V gene segment and a J gene segment. A rearrangement counted as productive if the CDR3 had no stop codons and remained in frame with V and J, and every other rearrangement counted as non-productive. CDR3 was defined according to IMGT convention as the region running from the second conserved V-encoded cysteine to the conserved J-encoded phenylalanine. In an earlier analysis of 500 to 650 of the donors, sequences lacking an unambiguous match to a single V gene segment were excluded. In an earlier analysis of a few hundred of the donors, a V segment was called functional when productive rearrangements were above 56.7%, and segregating when the standard deviation between donors exceeded 5%. A statistical classification framework was built for diagnosing cytomegalovirus status from the catalog of TCR beta chain sequences. In a later analysis, V and J genes were assigned by comparing TCR nucleotide sequences against IMGT/GENE-DB human TR gene sequences. The TCRdist pipeline was used in a later analysis to assign CDR3 sequences and most-parsimonious VDJ recombination scenarios. In a later analysis, each TCR beta chain was defined by its CDR3 amino acid sequence together with its V-gene family, and reads lacking a unique V-gene family were excluded. A later analysis removed 592 highly shared, low-generation-probability nucleotide sequences to deal with suspected cross-contamination and a sequencing artifact. In a later analysis, a clonal expansion index for each public chain was calculated from normalized within-repertoire ranks of inferred template counts. Generation probabilities in a later analysis came from a VDJ recombination model fitted to out-of-frame rearrangements, and those results were checked against IGoR. In a later analysis, TCR-TCR, TCR-HLA and TCR-CMV co-occurrence was scored with hypergeometric tests, and a repertoire-size bias correction was applied to TCR pairs. To estimate false discovery rates, a later analysis permuted the HLA or CMV assignments 20 times. In a later analysis, co-occurring TCRs were grouped with DBSCAN, and TCRdist sequence similarity was added when clustering was performed within HLA-allele-positive subsets. Repertoires with fewer than 30,000 or more than 120,000 public chains were left out of co-occurrence clustering, as were about 5 repertoires with anomalous nucleotide sharing. Here the immuneACCESS table is served through TCRdb, limited to in-frame sequences with V and J called. Missing clones are a known gap in these copies; in checked studies unresolved V genes cover under half, and the rest lacks a known reason. Clonal size and the V and J genes are those of that table, whereas D and trimming came from the DNA. The sample table records roughly 150,000 clones; approximately 80% of these occur just once. Roughly 14% of the sample is taken by the ten largest.

To note about this clone: Its cognate antigen has yet to be identified. The sample holds no much larger clone one base away, and base qualities are not on file.

In total, just over 650 healthy bone marrow donors made up the cohort. Cohort members were all nominally healthy when sampled, although unrecorded immune exposures were likely present. The donor was CMV seronegative and was included in the group of about 350 seronegative cohort members. A peripheral blood sample was collected from each donor, and TCR beta sequencing was performed on peripheral blood mononuclear cells. The Qiagen DNeasy Blood Extraction Kit was used to extract genomic DNA from the blood cell samples. This TCR came from a woman aged 40 to 50 in good health and CMV-seronegative. The chain is encoded by TRBV6-6 joined to TRBJ1-2; the central 10 bases match TRBD1. Sequenced input: PBMCs. CDR3 reads: CASSWAGQGSGGYTF. The DNA sequence follows: TGTGCCAGCAGTTGGGCGGGACAGGGGTCTGGTGGCTACACCTTC.